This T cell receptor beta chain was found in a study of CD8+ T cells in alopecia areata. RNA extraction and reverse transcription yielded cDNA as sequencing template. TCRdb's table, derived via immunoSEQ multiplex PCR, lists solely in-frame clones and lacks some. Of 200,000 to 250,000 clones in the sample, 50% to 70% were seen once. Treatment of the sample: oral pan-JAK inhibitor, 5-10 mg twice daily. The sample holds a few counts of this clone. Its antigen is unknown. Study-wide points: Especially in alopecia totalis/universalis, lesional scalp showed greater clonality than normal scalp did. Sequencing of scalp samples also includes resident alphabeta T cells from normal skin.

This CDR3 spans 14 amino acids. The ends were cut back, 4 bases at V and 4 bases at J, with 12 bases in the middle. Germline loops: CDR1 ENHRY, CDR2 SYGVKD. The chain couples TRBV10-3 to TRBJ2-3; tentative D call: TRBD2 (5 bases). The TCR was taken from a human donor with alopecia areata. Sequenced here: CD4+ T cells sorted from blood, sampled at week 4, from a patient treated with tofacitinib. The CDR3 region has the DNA TGTGCCATCAGTGCTCGAGGGTTGGCAGATACGCAGTATTTT. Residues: CAISARGLADTQYF.